This T cell receptor (beta chain) is drawn from a study of OX40 agonist ivuxolimab in advanced cancers. Overall study results and limits: The work left the antigen specificity of expanded peripheral T cells undetermined.

A remark on this clone: Its target is not known.

People who had autoimmune disease history or systemic immunosuppression were excluded. Sampled blood was obtained at baseline, cycle 4 day 1, and cycle 7 day 1. Germline V CDR1 and CDR2: SGHTS, YDEGEE. J lost 2 bases, V lost 4 bases, and 4 bases had no gene match. This CDR3 comprises 14 residues. The table came from immunoSEQ multiplex PCR; TCRdb's copy has only in-frame clones and leaves some out. Here the sample spans approximately 30,000 clones, about 86% being singletons. The TCR sequence derives from an adult with an advanced solid tumor such as melanoma, head and neck, liver or kidney cancer. Sequencing used CD4+ or CD8+ T cells sorted from blood, obtained in a trial of the OX40 agonist ivuxolimab. The rearrangement uses TRBV5-8 and TRBJ2-7, with TRBD2 identical over 9 bases. The CDR3 sequence is CASSRRLAAYEQYF. The CDR3 DNA reads as TGTGCCAGCAGCCGCCGACTAGCGGCCTACGAGCAGTACTTC.